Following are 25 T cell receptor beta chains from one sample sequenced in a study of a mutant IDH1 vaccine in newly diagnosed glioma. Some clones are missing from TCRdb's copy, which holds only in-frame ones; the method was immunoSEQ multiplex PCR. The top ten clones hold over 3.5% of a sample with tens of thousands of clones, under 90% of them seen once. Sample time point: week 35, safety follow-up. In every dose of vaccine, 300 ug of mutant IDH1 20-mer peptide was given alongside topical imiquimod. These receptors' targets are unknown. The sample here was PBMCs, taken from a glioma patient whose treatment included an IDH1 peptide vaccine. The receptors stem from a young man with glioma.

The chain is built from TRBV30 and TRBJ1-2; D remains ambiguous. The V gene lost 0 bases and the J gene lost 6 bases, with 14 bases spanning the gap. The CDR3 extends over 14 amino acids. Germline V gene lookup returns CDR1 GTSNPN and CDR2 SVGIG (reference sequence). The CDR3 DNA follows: TGTGCCTGGAGTGTAAGCAGTCCCCGGCATGGCTACACCTTC. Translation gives CAWSVSSPRHGYTF.

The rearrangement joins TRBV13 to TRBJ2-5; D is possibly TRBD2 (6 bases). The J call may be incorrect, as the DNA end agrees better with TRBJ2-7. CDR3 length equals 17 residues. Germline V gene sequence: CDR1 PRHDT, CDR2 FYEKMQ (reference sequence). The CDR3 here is CASSPTGGRVSSYEQYF. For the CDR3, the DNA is TGTGCCAGCAGCCCCACCGGAGGGCGGGTGAGCTCCTACGAGCAGTACTTC.

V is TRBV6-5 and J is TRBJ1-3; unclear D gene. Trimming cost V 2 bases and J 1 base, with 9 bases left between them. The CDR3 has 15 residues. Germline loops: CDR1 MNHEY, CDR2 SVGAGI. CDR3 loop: CASSYGKLSGNTIYF. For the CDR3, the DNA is TGTGCCAGCAGTTACGGGAAGCTATCTGGAAACACCATATATTTT.

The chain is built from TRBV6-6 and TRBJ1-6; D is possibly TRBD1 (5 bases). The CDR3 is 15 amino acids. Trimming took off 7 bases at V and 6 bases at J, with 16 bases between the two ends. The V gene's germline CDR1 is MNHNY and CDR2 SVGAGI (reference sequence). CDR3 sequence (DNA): TGTGCCAGCACACACAACCGGGACTTTAATTCACCCCTCCACTTT. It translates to CASTHNRDFNSPLHF.

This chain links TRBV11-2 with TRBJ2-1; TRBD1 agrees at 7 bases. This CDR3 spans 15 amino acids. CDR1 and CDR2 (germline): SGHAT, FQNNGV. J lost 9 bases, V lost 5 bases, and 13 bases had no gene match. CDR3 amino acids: CASSPDRVGWGEQFF. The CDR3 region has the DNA TGTGCCAGCAGCCCCGACAGGGTGGGGTGGGGTGAGCAGTTCTTC.

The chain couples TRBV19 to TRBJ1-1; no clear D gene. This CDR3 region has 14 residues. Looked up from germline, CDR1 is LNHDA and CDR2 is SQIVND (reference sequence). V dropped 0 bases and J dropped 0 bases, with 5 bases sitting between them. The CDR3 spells CASSIDAVNTEAFF. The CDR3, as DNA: TGTGCCAGTAGTATAGACGCGGTGAACACTGAAGCTTTCTTT. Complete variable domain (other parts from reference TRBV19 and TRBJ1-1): DGGITQSPKYLFRKEGQNVTLSCEQNLNHDAMYWYRQDPGQGLRLIYYSQIVNDFQKGDIAEGYSVSREKKESFPLTVTSAQKNPTAFYLCASSIDAVNTEAFFGQGTRLTVV.

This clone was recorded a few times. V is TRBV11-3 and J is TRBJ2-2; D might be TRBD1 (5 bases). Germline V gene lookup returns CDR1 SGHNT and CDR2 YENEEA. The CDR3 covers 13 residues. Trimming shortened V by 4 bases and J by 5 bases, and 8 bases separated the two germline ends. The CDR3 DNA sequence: TGTGCCAGCAGCTCCAGGGATACCGGGGAGCTGTTTTTT. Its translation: CASSSRDTGELFF.

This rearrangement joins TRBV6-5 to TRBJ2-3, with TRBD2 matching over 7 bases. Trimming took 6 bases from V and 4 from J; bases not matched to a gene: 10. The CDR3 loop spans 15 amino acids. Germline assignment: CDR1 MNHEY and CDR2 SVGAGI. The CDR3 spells CASSRPGGTPDTQYF. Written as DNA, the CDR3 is TGTGCCAGCAGCCGACCCGGGGGGACGCCAGATACGCAGTATTTT.

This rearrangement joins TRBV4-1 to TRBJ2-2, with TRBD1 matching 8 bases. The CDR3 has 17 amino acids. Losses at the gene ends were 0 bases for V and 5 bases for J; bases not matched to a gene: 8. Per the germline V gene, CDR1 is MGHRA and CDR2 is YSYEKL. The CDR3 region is CASSQDRNRGKTGELFF. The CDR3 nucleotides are TGCGCCAGCAGCCAAGATCGTAACAGGGGGAAGACCGGGGAGCTGTTTTTT.

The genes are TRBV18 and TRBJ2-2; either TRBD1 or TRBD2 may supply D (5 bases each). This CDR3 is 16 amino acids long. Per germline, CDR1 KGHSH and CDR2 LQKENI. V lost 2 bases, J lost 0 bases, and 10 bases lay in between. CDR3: CASSPTGRSNTGELFF. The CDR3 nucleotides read TGTGCCAGCTCACCAACGGGACGGTCGAACACCGGGGAGCTGTTTTTT. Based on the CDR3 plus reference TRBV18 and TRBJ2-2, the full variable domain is NAGVMQNPRHLVRRRGQEARLRCSPMKGHSHVYWYRQLPEEGLKFMVYLQKENIIDESGMPKERFSAEFPKEGPSILRIQQVVRGDSAAYFCASSPTGRSNTGELFFGEGSRLTVL.

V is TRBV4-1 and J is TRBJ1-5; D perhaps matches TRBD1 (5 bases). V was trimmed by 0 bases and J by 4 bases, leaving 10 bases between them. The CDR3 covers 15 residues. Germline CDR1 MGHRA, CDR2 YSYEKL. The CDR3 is CASSQDWGPNQPQHF. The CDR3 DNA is TGCGCCAGCAGCCAAGATTGGGGCCCGAATCAGCCCCAGCATTTT.

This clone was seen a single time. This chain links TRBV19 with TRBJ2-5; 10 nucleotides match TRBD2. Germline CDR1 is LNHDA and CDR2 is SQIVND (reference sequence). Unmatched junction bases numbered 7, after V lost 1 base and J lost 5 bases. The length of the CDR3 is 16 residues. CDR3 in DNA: TGTGCCAGTAGTATAGGAAGCGGGGGGGCCTTGGAGACCCAGTACTTC. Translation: CASSIGSGGALETQYF.

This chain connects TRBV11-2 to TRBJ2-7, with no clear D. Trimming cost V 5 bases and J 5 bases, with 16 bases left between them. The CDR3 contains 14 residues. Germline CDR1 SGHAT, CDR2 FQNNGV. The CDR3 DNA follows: TGTGCCAGCAGCCCCCACCACCGGGTTGACGAGCAGTACTTC. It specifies CASSPHHRVDEQYF. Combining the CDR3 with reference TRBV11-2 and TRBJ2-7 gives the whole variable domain EAGVAQSPRYKIIEKRQSVAFWCNPISGHATLYWYQQILGQGPKLLIQFQNNGVVDDSQLPKDRFSAERLKGVDSTLKIQPAKLEDSAVYLCASSPHHRVDEQYFGPGTRLTVT.

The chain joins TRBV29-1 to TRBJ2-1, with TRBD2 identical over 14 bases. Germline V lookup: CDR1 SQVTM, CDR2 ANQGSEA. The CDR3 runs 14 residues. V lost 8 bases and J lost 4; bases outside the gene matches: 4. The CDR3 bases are TGCAGCTCCTGGACTAGCGGGGGGTACAATGAGCAGTTCTTC. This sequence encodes CSSWTSGGYNEQFF.

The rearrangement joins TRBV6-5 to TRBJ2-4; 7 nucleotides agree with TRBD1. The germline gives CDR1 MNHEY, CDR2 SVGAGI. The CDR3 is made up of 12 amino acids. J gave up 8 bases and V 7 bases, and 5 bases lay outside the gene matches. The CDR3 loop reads CASKDRADIQYF. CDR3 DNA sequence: TGTGCCAGCAAAGACAGGGCGGACATTCAGTACTTC.

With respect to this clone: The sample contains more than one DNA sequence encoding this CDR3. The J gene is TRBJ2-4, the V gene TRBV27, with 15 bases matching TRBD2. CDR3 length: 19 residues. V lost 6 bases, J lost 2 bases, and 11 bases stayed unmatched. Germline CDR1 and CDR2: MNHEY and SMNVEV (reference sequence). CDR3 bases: TGTGCCAGCAGCGTTTTTGGACTAGCGGGGGGGCGATCCAAAAACATTCAGTACTTC. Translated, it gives CASSVFGLAGGRSKNIQYF.

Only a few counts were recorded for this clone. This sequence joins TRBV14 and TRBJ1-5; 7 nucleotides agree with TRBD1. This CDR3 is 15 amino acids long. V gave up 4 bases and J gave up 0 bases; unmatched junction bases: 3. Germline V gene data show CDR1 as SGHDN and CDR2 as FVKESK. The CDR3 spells CASSPDRDSNQPQHF. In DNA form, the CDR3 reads TGTGCCAGCAGCCCAGACAGGGATAGCAATCAGCCCCAGCATTTT.

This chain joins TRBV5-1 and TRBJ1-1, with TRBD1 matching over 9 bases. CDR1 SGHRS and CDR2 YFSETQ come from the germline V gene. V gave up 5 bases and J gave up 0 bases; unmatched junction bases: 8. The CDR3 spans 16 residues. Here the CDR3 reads CASRFTGQGMNTEAFF. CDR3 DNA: TGCGCCAGCAGGTTTACCGGACAGGGGATGAACACTGAAGCTTTCTTT. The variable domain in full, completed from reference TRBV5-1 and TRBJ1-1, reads KAGVTQTPRYLIKTRGQQVTLSCSPISGHRSVSWYQQTPGQGLQFLFEYFSETQRNKGNFPGRFSGRQFSNSRSEMNVSTLELGDSALYLCASRFTGQGMNTEAFFGQGTRLTVV.

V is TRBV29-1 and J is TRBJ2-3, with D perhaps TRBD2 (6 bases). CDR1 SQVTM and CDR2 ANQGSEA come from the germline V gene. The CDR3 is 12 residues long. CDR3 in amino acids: CGCRGSTDTQYF. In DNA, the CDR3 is TGCGGATGTCGGGGGAGCACAGATACGCAGTATTTT.

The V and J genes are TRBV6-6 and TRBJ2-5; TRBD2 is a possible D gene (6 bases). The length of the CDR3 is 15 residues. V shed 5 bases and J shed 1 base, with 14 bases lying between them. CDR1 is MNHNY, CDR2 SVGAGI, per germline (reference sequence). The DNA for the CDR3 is TGTGCCAGCAGTCCGCTGGGGGGTTCCCAAGAGACCCAGTACTTC. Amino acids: CASSPLGGSQETQYF.

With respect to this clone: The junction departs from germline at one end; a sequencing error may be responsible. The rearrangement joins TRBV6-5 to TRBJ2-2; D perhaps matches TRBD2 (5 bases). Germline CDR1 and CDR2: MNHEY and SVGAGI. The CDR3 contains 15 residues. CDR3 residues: CVSSLLFRGTGELFF. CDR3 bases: TGTGTCAGCAGTTTACTCTTCCGGGGCACCGGGGAGCTGTTTTTT.

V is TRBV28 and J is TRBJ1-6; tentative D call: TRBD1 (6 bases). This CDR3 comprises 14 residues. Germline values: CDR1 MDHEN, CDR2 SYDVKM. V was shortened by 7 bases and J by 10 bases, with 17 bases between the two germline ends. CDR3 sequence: CASTLGGGGSPLHF. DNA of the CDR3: TGTGCCAGCACCCTCGGAGGGGGTGGGTCACCCCTCCACTTT.

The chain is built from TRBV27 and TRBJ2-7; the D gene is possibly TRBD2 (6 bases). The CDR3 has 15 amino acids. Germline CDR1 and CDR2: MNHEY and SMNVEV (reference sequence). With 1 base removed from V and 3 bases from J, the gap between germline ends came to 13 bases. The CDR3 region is CASSLFGGLGYEQYF. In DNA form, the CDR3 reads TGTGCCAGCAGTTTATTTGGGGGACTGGGCTACGAGCAGTACTTC.

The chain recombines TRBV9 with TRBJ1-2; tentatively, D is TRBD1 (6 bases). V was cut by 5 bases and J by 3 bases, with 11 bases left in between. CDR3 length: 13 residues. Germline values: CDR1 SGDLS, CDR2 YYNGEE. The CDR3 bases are TGTGCCAGCAGTGCAGGGGCGGACTATGGCTACACCTTC. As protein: CASSAGADYGYTF.

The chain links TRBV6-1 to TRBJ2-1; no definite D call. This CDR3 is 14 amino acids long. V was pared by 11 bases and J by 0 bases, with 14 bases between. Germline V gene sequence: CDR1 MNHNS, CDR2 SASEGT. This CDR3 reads CAATGSSSYNEQFF. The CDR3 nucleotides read TGTGCCGCGACCGGCTCTAGCTCCTACAATGAGCAGTTCTTC.